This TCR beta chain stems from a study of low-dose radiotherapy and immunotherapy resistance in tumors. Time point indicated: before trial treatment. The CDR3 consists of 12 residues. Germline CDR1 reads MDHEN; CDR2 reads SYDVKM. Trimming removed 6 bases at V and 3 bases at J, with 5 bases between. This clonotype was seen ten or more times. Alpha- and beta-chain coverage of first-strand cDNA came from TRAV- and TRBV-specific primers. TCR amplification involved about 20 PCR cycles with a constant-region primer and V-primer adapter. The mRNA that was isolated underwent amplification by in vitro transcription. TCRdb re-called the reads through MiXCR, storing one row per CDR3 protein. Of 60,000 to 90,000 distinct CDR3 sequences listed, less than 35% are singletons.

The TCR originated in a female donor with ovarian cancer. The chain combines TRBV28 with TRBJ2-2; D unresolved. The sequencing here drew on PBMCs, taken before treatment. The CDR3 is CASSSHTGELFF. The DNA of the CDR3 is TGTGCCAGCAGCTCCCACACCGGGGAGCTGTTTTTT.